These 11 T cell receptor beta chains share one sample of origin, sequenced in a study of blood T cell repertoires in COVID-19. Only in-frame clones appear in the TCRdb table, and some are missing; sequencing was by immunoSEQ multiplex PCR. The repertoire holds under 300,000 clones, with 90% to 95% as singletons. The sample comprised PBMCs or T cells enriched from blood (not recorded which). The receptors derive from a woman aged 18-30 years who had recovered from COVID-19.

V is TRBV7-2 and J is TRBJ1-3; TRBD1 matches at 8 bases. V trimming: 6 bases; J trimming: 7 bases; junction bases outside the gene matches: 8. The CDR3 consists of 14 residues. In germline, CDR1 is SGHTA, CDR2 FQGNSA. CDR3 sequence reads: CASRRQGYGNTIYF. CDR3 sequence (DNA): TGTGCCAGCAGGAGACAGGGGTATGGGAACACCATATATTTT.

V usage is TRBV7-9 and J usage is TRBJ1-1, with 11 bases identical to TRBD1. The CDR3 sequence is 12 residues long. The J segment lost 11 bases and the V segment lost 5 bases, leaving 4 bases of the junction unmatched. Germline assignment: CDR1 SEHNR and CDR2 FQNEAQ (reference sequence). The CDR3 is CASSLDRGLAFF. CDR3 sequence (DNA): TGTGCCAGCAGCCTGGACAGGGGGCTCGCTTTCTTT.

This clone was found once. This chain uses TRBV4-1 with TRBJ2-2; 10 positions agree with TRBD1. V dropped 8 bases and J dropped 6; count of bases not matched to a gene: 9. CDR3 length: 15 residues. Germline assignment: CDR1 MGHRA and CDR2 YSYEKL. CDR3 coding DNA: TGCGCCAGCGGAATCGACAGGGGGCGTTCCGGGGAGCTGTTTTTT. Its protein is CASGIDRGRSGELFF.

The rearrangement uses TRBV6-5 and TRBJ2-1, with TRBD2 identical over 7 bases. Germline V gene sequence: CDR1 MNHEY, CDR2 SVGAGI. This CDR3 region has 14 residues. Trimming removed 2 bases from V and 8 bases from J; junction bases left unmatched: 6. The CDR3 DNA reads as TGTGCCAGCAGTTACAGGGGAGGGCGGGATGAGCAGTTCTTC. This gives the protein CASSYRGGRDEQFF.

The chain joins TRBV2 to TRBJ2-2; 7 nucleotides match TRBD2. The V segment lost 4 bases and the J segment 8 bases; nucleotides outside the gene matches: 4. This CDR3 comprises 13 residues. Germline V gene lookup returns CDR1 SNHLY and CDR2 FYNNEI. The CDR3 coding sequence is TGTGCCAGCAGTGGAGGAGCGGGAGGGGAGCTGTTTTTT. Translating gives CASSGGAGGELFF.

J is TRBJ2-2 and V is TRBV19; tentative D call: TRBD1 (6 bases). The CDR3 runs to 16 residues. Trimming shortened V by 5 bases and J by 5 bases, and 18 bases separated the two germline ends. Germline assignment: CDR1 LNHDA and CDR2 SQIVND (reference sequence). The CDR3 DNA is TGTGCCAGTAGTGTCACAGGGAGTACCAGGACCGGGGAGCTGTTTTTT. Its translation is CASSVTGSTRTGELFF.

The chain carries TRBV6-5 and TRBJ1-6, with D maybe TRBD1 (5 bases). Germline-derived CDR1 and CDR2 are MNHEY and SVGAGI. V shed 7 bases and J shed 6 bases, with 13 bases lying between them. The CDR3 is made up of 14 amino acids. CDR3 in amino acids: CASIAGQVNSPLHF. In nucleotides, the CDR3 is TGTGCCAGCATTGCGGGGCAGGTTAATTCACCCCTCCACTTT.

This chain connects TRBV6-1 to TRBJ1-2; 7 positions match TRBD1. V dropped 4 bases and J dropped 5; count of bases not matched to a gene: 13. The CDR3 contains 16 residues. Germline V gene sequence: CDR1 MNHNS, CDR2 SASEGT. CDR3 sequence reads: CASSGRDSKSAYGYTF. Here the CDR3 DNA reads TGTGCCAGCAGTGGCCGGGACAGCAAATCGGCGTATGGCTACACCTTC.

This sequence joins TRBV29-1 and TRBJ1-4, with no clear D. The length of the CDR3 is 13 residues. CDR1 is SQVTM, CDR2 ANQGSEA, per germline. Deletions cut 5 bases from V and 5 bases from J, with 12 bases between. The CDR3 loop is CSVNSGLNEKLFF. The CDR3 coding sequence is TGCAGCGTTAATAGTGGTTTGAATGAAAAACTGTTTTTT.

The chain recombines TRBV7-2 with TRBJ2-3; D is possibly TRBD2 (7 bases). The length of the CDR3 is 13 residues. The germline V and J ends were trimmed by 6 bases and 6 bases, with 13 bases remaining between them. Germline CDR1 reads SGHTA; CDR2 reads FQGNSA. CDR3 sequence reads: CASSEGGRDTQYF. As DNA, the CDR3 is TGTGCCAGCAGTGAGGGGGGGCGGGATACGCAGTATTTT.

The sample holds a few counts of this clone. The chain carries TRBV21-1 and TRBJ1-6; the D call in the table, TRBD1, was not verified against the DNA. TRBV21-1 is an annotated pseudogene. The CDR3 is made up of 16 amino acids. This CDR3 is CASSKTGGVRGSPLHF. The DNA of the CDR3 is TGTGCCAGCAGCAAAACAGGGGGCGTTAGGGGGTCACCCCTCCACTTT.